The T cell receptor (beta chain) described here comes from a study of cytomegalovirus exposure and HLA in healthy donors. Primers: 60 Vbeta forward and 13 Jbeta reverse. Generated by immunoSEQ multiplex PCR, the TCRdb table keeps only in-frame clones and is missing some. Among under 95,000 clones listed, about three quarters were seen once. Worth noting for this clone: Its cognate antigen is unknown.

Study-level results: Accurate predictions that matched the HLA-A and HLA-B alleles of most subjects were reportedly made from TCR beta sequences. Reported performance of the classifier showed diagnosis of cytomegalovirus status with high specificity and sensitivity. About 87% or about 30% of the time was how often most TCR beta V segments were productive, according to an earlier analysis.

V shed 3 bases and J 2 bases; nucleotides not matched to a gene: 7. This CDR3 spans 15 amino acids. Germline CDR1 reads SGHNT; CDR2 reads YYREEE (reference sequence). The sequenced sample consisted of PBMCs. V usage is TRBV5-4 and J usage is TRBJ1-1; 7 bases agree with TRBD1. The receptor comes from a woman in her 40s in good health and CMV-seropositive. The CDR3, as DNA: TGTGCCAGCAGCTCACGACAGGGTTCTAACACTGAAGCTTTCTTT. Translating it yields CASSSRQGSNTEAFF.